One sample yielded the 2 T cell receptor beta chains listed below, sequenced in a study of blood T cell repertoires in COVID-19 (dated by TCRdb to 2019 to 2021). The library was produced with the immunoSEQ multiplex PCR assay. The table was pulled from immuneACCESS by TCRdb, which kept in-frame rearrangements only. Such tables lose some clones; where checked, under half of the loss comes from unresolved V genes, and the rest has no known cause. For this sample the table gives 70,000 or so clones, of which about nine tenths were detected only once. 1.4% to 1.5% of the sample is held by the ten biggest clonotypes. The sample was peripheral blood. Every receptor here comes from a man aged 50 or older with acute or convalescent COVID-19.

V is TRBV27 and J is TRBJ2-4; D may be TRBD2 (6 bases). V was cut by 3 bases and J by 3 bases, with 12 bases left in between. Germline CDR1 and CDR2: MNHEY and SMNVEV (reference sequence). CDR3 size: 15 residues. For the CDR3, the DNA is TGTGCCAGCAGTTTGGGGGGACGGGGCAAAAACATTCAGTACTTC. Translating gives CASSLGGRGKNIQYF.

V usage is TRBV11-2 and J usage is TRBJ2-1, with 10 positions matching TRBD2. Germline V gene lookup returns CDR1 SGHAT and CDR2 FQNNGV. The CDR3 covers 19 residues. The trim removed 4 bases at V and 4 bases at J, leaving 16 bases unmatched. The CDR3 DNA sequence: TGTGCCAGCAGCTCATTTCGAGTGGGGACTAGCGAATATTACAATGAGCAGTTCTTC. Amino acid sequence: CASSSFRVGTSEYYNEQFF.